Reported below is one T cell receptor beta chain. Its antigen is undetermined. The data originate from a study of cytomegalovirus exposure and HLA in healthy donors. Study-wide results and caveats: In an earlier analysis, about 87% or about 30%: the productive usage of most TCR beta V segments.

Primers: 60 Vbeta forward and 13 Jbeta reverse. TCRdb's copy holds only in-frame clones and misses some; the assay was immunoSEQ multiplex PCR. Of 82,000 or so clones in the sample, around 76% were seen once. Germline CDR1 SGHDN, CDR2 FVKESK. The CDR3 covers 14 residues. The V segment lost 1 base and the J segment 3 bases; nucleotides outside the gene matches: 1. Sequencing was performed on PBMCs. V usage is TRBV14 and J usage is TRBJ2-3; 7 nucleotides align to TRBD1. This TCR was sampled from a woman in her forties or fifties in good health and CMV-seropositive. In DNA, the CDR3 is TGTGCCAGCAGCCAAGTACAGGGGACAGATACGCAGTATTTT. Its protein product is CASSQVQGTDTQYF. Full variable domain (missing parts from reference TRBV14 and TRBJ2-3): EAGVTQFPSHSVIEKGQTVTLRCDPISGHDNLYWYRRVMGKEIKFLLHFVKESKQDESGMPNNRFLAERTGGTYSTLKVQPAELEDSGVYFCASSQVQGTDTQYFGPGTRLTVL.